This T cell receptor (beta chain) was captured by sequencing in a study of T-cell memory formation after mild COVID-19. The study, taken as a whole, reports: CD4+ contracting clones were mainly CM and EM; CD8+ ones, EMRA.

5'RACE primed from the constant segment yielded TCR alpha and TCR beta cDNA libraries bearing sample barcodes and UMIs. TCRdb used MiXCR to reprocess the 5' RACE reads, holding one entry per CDR3 protein. This sample carries 300,000 to 400,000 distinct CDR3 sequences, around a fifth of them seen once, and the ten largest clones take around 13%. To note about this clonotype: Its antigen is still unknown.

The CDR3 loop spans 13 amino acids. Germline CDR1 reads LGHDT; CDR2 reads YNNKEL (reference sequence). V shed 10 bases and J 4 bases; nucleotides not matched to a gene: 6. The clonotype was recovered from an adult woman who had mild COVID-19 (a few samples of this study predate the infection). Cell type and time point are not known. Sequencing was done on a sample of PBMCs or a T cell subset sorted from them (not recorded which). V usage is TRBV3-1 and J usage is TRBJ2-3; 9 bases are a match to TRBD1. In nucleotides, the CDR3 is TGTGCCATCGGGACAGGGTGCCCAGATACGCAGTATTTT. Translation: CAIGTGCPDTQYF.